This T cell receptor beta chain stems from a study of T cells in Graves' hyperthyroidism and ophthalmopathy. Points from the study as a whole: Ophthalmopathy was predicted by the model a median of about 6.5 months ahead of onset. Most thyroid clonotypes with frequency above 0.001 were detected in blood.

TCR beta CDR3 region amplification was performed from RNA transcripts. A set of HTBI primers served as the primers for a first-round RT-PCR of the TCR CDR3. TCRdb processed the multiplex PCR reads anew with MiXCR; each CDR3 protein has one entry. Found here are hundreds of thousands of distinct CDR3 sequences, 13% to 15% of them singletons; the top ten hold 15% to 20%. Cells are PBMCs isolated from more than 8.5 ml of fresh blood. This clonotype was detected a few times. Its antigen is unidentified. This TCR was sampled from a woman in her fifties or sixties with Graves' ophthalmopathy. Sequenced sample: blood.

In DNA form, the CDR3 reads TGCGCCAGCAGCGCGCTGACAGGGCCGGTGAACACCATATATTTT. It translates to CASSALTGPVNTIYF. The chain couples TRBV5-1 to TRBJ1-3, with TRBD1 matching 7 bases. Germline V CDR1 and CDR2: SGHRS, YFSETQ. With V trimmed by 4 bases and J by 7 bases, 11 bases remained unmatched. The CDR3 consists of 15 residues.